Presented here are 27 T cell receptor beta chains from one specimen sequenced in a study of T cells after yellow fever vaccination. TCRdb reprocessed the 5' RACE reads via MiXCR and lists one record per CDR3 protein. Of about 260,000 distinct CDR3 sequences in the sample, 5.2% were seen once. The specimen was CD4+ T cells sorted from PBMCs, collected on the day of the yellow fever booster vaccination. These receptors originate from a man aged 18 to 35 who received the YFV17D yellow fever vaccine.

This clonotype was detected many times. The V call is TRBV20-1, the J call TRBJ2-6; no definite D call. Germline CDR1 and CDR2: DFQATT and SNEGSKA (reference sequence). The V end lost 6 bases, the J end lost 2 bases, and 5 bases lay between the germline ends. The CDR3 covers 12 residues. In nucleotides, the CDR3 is TGCAGTGCCCGGCCTGGGGCCAACGTCCTGACTTTC. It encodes CSARPGANVLTF.

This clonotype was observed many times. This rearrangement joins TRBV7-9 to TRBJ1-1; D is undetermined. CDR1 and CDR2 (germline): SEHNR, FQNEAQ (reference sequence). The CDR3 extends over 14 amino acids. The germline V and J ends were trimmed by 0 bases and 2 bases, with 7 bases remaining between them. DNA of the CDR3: TGTGCCAGCAGCTTAGCCGGGATTAACACTGAAGCTTTCTTT. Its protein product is CASSLAGINTEAFF.

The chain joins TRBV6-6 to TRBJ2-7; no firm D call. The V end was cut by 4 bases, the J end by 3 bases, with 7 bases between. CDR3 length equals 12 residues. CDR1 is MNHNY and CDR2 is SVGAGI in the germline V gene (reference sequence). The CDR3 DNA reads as TGTGCCAGCAGTTCCGTCGGCTACGAGCAGTACGTC. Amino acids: CASSSVGYEQYV.

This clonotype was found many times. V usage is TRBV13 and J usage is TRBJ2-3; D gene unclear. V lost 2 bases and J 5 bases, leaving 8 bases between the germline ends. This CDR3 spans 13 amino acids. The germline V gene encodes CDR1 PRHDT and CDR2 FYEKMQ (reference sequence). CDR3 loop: CASSLSTRDTQYF. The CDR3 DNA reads TGTGCCAGCAGCTTATCCACCCGAGATACGCAGTATTTT.

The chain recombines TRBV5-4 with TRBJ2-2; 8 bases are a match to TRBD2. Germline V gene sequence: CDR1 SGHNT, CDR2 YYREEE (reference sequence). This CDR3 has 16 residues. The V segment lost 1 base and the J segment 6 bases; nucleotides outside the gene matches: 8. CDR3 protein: CASSLLRGAAAGELFF. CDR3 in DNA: TGTGCCAGCAGCTTGTTGCGGGGGGCGGCCGCCGGGGAGCTGTTTTTT.

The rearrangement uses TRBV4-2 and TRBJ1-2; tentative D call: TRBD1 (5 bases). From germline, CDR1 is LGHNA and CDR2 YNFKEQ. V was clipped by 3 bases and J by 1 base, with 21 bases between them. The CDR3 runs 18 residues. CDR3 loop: CASSQQGSFGTLNYGYTF. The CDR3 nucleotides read TGTGCCAGCAGCCAGCAAGGTTCTTTCGGGACGCTTAACTATGGCTACACCTTC.

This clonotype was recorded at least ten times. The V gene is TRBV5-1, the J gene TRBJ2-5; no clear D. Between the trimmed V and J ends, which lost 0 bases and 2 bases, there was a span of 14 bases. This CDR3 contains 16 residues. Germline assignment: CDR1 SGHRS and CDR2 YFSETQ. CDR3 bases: TGCGCCAGCAGCTTGGTATCCAGAAAGGGACAAGAGACCCAGTACTTC. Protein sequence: CASSLVSRKGQETQYF.

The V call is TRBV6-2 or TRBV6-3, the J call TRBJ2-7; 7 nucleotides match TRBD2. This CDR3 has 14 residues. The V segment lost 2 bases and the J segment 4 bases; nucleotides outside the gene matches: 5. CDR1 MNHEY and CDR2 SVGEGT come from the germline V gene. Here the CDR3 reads CASSYVTGLYEQYF. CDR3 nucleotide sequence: TGTGCCAGCAGTTACGTGACGGGACTATACGAGCAGTACTTC.

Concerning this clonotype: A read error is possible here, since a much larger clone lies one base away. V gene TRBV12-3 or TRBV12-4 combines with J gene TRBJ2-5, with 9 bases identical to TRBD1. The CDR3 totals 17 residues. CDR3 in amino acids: CASSWGARGQGRETKYF. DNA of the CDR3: TGTGCCAGCAGTTGGGGAGCCCGGGGACAGGGCAGGGAGACCAAGTACTTC.

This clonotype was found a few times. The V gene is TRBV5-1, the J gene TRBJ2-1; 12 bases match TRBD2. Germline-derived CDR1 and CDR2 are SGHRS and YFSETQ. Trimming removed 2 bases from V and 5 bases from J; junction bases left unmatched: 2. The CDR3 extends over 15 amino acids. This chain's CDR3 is CASSFGLAGNNEQFF. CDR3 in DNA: TGCGCCAGCAGCTTCGGACTAGCGGGAAACAATGAGCAGTTCTTC.

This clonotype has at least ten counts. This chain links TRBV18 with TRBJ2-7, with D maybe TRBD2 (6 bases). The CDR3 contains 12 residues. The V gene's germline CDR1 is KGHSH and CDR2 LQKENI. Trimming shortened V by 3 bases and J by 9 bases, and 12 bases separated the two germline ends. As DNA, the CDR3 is TGTGCCAGCTCACCTCGGCTGGGGGGGCAGTACTTC. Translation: CASSPRLGGQYF.

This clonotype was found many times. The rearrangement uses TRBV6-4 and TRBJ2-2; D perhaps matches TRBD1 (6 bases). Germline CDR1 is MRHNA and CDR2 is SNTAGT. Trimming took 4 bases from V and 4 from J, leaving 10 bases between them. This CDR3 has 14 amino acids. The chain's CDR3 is CASSVLRGTGELFF. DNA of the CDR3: TGTGCCAGCAGTGTACTCAGGGGCACCGGGGAGCTGTTTTTT.

The CDR3 DNA follows: TGTGCCAGCAGTGAATTGGGGAATCAGCCCCAGCATTTT. As protein: CASSELGNQPQHF. The chain combines TRBV6-6 with TRBJ1-5; D gene ambiguous. V gave up 5 bases and J gave up 4 bases, with 9 bases separating them. The germline V gene has CDR1 MNHNY and CDR2 SVGAGI (reference sequence). CDR3 size: 13 residues.

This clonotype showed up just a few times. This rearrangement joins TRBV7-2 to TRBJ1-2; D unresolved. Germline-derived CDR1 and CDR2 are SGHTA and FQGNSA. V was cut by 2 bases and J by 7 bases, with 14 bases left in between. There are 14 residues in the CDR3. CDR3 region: CASSLPRRPAGYTF. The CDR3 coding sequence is TGTGCCAGCAGCTTACCCCGCAGGCCGGCTGGCTACACCTTC.

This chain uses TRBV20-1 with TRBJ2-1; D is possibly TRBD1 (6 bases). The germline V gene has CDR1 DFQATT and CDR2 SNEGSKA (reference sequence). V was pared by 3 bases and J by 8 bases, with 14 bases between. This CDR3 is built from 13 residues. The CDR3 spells CSARPTGKDEQFF. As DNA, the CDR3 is TGCAGTGCTAGGCCTACAGGGAAGGATGAGCAGTTCTTC.

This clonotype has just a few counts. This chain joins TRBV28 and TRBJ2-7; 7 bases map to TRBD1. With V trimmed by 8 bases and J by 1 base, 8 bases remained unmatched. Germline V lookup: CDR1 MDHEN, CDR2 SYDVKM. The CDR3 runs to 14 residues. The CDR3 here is CASEGAGGSYEQYF. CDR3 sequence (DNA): TGTGCCAGCGAAGGGGCAGGGGGATCCTACGAGCAGTACTTC.

CDR3 in amino acids: CASSFPRSEEKLFF. CDR3 nucleotide sequence: TGTGCCAGCAGCTTTCCCCGGAGTGAGGAAAAACTGTTTTTT. The J gene is TRBJ1-4, the V gene TRBV7-9; D gene ambiguous. V lost 3 bases and J 8 bases, leaving 13 bases between the germline ends. The CDR3 totals 14 residues. CDR1 SEHNR and CDR2 FQNEAQ come from the germline V gene (reference sequence).

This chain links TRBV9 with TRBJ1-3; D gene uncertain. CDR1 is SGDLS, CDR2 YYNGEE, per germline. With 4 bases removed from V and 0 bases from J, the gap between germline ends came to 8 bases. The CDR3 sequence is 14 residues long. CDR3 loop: CASSSAFSGNTIYF. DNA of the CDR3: TGTGCCAGCAGCTCCGCGTTCTCTGGAAACACCATATATTTT.

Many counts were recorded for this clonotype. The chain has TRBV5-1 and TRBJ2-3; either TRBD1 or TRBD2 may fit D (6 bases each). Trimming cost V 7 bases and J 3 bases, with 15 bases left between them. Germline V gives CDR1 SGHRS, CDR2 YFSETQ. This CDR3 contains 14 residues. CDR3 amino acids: CASWMGGRTDTQYF. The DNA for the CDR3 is TGCGCCAGCTGGATGGGGGGCCGGACAGATACGCAGTATTTT.

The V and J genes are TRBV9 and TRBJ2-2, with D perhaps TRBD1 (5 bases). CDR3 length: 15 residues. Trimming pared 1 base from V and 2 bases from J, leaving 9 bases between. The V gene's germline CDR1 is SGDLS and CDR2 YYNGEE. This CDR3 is CASSVLGVNTGELFF. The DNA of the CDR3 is TGTGCCAGCAGCGTACTAGGGGTTAACACCGGGGAGCTGTTTTTT. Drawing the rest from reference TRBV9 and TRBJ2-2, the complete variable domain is DSGVTQTPKHLITATGQRVTLRCSPRSGDLSVYWYQQSLDQGLQFLIQYYNGEERAKGNILERFSAQQFPDLHSELNLSSLELGDSALYFCASSVLGVNTGELFFGEGSRLTVL.

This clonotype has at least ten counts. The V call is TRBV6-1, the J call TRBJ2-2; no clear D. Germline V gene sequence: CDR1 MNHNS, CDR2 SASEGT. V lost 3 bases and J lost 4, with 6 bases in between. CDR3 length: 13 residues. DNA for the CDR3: TGTGCCAGCAGTGAGGAGTTCACCGGGGAGCTGTTTTTT. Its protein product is CASSEEFTGELFF.

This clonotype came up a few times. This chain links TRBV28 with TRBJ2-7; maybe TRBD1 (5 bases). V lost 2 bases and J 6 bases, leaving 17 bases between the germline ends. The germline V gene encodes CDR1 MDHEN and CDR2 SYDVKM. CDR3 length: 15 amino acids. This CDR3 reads CASSLNFRGSFEQYV. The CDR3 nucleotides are TGTGCCAGCAGTTTAAATTTTAGGGGCAGTTTCGAGCAGTACGTC.

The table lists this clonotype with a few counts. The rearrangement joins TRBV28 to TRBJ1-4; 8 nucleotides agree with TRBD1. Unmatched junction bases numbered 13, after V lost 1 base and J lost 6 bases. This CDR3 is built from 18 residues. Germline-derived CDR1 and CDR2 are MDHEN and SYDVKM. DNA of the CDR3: TGTGCCAGCAGTTTATCTCCCGGGACAGGTGCCTTGCATGAAAAACTGTTTTTT. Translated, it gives CASSLSPGTGALHEKLFF.

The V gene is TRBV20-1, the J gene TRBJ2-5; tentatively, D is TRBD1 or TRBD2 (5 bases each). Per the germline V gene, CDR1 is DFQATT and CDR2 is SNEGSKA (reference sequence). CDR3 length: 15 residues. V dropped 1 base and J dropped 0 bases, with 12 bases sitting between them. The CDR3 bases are TGCAGTGCTAGAGCTTCGTGGGGGTACCAAGAGACCCAGTACTTC. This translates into CSARASWGYQETQYF.

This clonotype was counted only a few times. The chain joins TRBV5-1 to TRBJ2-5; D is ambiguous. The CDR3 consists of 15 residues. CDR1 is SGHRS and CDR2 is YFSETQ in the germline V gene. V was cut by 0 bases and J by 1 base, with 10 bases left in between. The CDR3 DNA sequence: TGCGCCAGCAGCTTGGACCCGGCGGTCCAAGAGACCCAGTACTTC. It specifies CASSLDPAVQETQYF.

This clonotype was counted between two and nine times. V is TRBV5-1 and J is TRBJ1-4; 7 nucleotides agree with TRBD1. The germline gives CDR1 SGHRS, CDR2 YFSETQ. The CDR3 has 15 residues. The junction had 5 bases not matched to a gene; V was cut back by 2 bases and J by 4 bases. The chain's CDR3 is CASSLGGSSNEKLFF. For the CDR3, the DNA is TGCGCCAGCAGCTTAGGGGGCTCGAGTAATGAAAAACTGTTTTTT.

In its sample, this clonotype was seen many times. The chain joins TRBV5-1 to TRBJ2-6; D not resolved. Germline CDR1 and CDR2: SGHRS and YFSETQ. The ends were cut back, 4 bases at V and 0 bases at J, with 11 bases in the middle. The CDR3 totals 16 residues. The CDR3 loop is CASSASLTSGANVLTF. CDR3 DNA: TGCGCCAGCAGCGCAAGCTTGACCTCTGGGGCCAACGTCCTGACTTTC.